This TCR beta chain emerged from a study of response to subunit inactivated influenza vaccine. Study findings and constraints: It was the authors' suggestion that each seasonal influenza vaccination recruits few new T cells.

TCRdb reprocessed the RT-PCR reads via MiXCR and lists one record per CDR3 protein. The sample has 800,000 or so distinct CDR3 sequences, 21% seen once. Comment on this clonotype: The antigen is not known.

The source of this sequence is a man aged 50 or older who received an inactivated influenza vaccine. The sample was PBMCs from blood, taken less than 6 days after vaccination.

The CDR3 DNA follows: TGTGCCAGCAGCAGGTCAGGAGTCCCCAACAATGAGCAGTTCTTC. Translating it yields CASSRSGVPNNEQFF. The chain combines TRBV11-2 with TRBJ2-1; D unclear. Between the trimmed V and J ends, which lost 5 bases and 5 bases, there was a span of 16 bases. From germline, CDR1 is SGHAT and CDR2 FQNNGV. This CDR3 region has 15 residues.